One and the same sample provided the 24 T cell receptor beta chains below, sequenced in a study of T cell responses to AZD1222 COVID-19 vaccine. Only in-frame clones appear in the TCRdb table, and some are missing; sequencing was by immunoSEQ multiplex PCR. The sample shows more than 70,000 clones, 70% to 90% of them seen only once. The source material was peripheral blood, sampled on day 0 of MenACWY control vaccination. The receptors shown here come from an adult in good health.

The chain recombines TRBV28 with TRBJ1-6, with D perhaps matching TRBD1 (6 bases). Germline assignment: CDR1 MDHEN and CDR2 SYDVKM. Trimming stripped 2 bases from V and 2 bases from J, with 10 bases between. This CDR3 contains 16 residues. The CDR3 DNA reads TGTGCCAGCAGTTTAGCCGGGGGCCCCTATAATTCACCCCTCCACTTT. It encodes CASSLAGGPYNSPLHF.

The chain combines TRBV7-6 with TRBJ2-1; D gene uncertain. Trimming removed 6 bases at V and 0 bases at J, with 18 bases between. Per germline, CDR1 SGHVS and CDR2 FNYEAQ. This CDR3 comprises 17 residues. Written as DNA, the CDR3 is TGTGCCAGCAGTTCAGAGTTTCGGTGGAGCTCCTACAATGAGCAGTTCTTC. This encodes CASSSEFRWSSYNEQFF.

The CDR3 loop is CSVEDWDIQETQYF. The CDR3 nucleotides are TGCAGCGTTGAAGACTGGGACATCCAAGAGACCCAGTACTTC. The chain links TRBV29-1 to TRBJ2-5; D is possibly TRBD1 (6 bases). The CDR3 runs 14 residues. Trimming removed 0 bases from V and 1 base from J, with 9 bases in between. Per the germline V gene, CDR1 is SQVTM and CDR2 is ANQGSEA.

The chain links TRBV30 to TRBJ1-4, with 10 bases lining up with TRBD1. Germline V CDR1 and CDR2: GTSNPN, SVGIG (reference sequence). There are 13 residues in the CDR3. V was clipped by 4 bases and J by 10 bases; unmatched bases: 6. In nucleotides, the CDR3 is TGTGCCTGGAAAGGGACAGGGGCAGGAAAACTGTTTTTT. Encoded protein: CAWKGTGAGKLFF.

This sequence joins TRBV11-1 and TRBJ1-6; TRBD1 is a possible D gene (5 bases). The V and J ends lost 5 bases and 7 bases respectively, with 18 bases between them. Germline CDR1 SGHAT, CDR2 FQDESV (reference sequence). The CDR3 length is 16 residues. CDR3 DNA: TGTGCCAGCAGCCTTAGACGGGGGAATTACAATTCACCCCTCCACTTT. Translation gives CASSLRRGNYNSPLHF.

This clone was recorded once. The chain recombines TRBV2 with TRBJ2-3; a weak D match, TRBD1 (6 bases). Germline-derived CDR1 and CDR2 are SNHLY and FYNNEI. The CDR3 is 15 amino acids. V lost 0 bases to trimming and J lost 5 bases, with 12 bases between them. CDR3 nucleotides: TGTGCCAGCAGTGAAGCGCACAGGGTGGAAGATACGCAGTATTTT. It encodes CASSEAHRVEDTQYF.

The chain is built from TRBV3-1 (or the pseudogene TRBV3-2) and TRBJ1-2, with D hard to call. The CDR3 has 15 amino acids. CDR1 is LGHDT and CDR2 is YNNKEL in the germline V gene (reference sequence). Deletions cut 1 base from V and 3 bases from J, with 12 bases between. The CDR3 loop is CASSQALGGYYGYTF. The DNA of the CDR3 is TGTGCCAGCAGCCAAGCCTTGGGCGGTTACTATGGCTACACCTTC.

J is TRBJ2-3 and V is TRBV29-1; D unclear. The germline V gene encodes CDR1 SQVTM and CDR2 ANQGSEA. The CDR3 length is 11 residues. V was pared by 7 bases and J by 4 bases, with 9 bases between. As DNA, the CDR3 is TGCAGCGCCACGCGTGCAGATACGCAGTATTTT. Translation: CSATRADTQYF.

The rearrangement uses TRBV5-4 and TRBJ2-1; 10 nucleotides agree with TRBD1. The CDR3 totals 15 residues. Germline lookup yields CDR1 SGHNT and CDR2 YYREEE (reference sequence). V shed 4 bases and J 8 bases; nucleotides not matched to a gene: 9. The CDR3, as DNA: TGTGCCAGCAGCCCCGGACAGGGGGAGCTGGATGAGCAGTTCTTC. It encodes CASSPGQGELDEQFF.

V usage is TRBV7-2 and J usage is TRBJ2-3; tentative D call: TRBD2 (5 bases). V dropped 5 bases and J dropped 2 bases, with 8 bases sitting between them. This CDR3 region has 13 residues. Germline V CDR1 and CDR2: SGHTA, FQGNSA. CDR3 protein: CASSRGITDTQYF. For the CDR3, the DNA is TGTGCCAGCAGCCGGGGAATCACAGATACGCAGTATTTT.

J is TRBJ2-3 and V is TRBV4-1; D uncertain. The germline CDR1 and CDR2 sequences are MGHRA and YSYEKL. V was cut by 5 bases and J by 5 bases, with 8 bases left in between. The CDR3 totals 12 residues. CDR3 amino acids: CASSSDGDTQYF. The CDR3 DNA sequence: TGCGCCAGCAGCAGCGACGGAGATACGCAGTATTTT.

V gene TRBV18 combines with J gene TRBJ1-6, with a possible D match to TRBD1 (5 bases). Trimming left V 2 bases short and J 7 bases short, with 6 bases between. CDR1 is KGHSH and CDR2 is LQKENI in the germline V gene. This CDR3 is 13 amino acids long. The CDR3 coding sequence is TGTGCCAGCTCACCAGGGGACAATTCACCCCTCCACTTT. This sequence encodes CASSPGDNSPLHF.

The chain combines TRBV2 with TRBJ1-2, with D perhaps TRBD1 (6 bases). Trimming took 3 bases from V and 2 from J, leaving 10 bases between them. The V gene's germline CDR1 is SNHLY and CDR2 FYNNEI. The CDR3 is 14 amino acids. This CDR3 is CASSEQGLNYGYTF. The CDR3 coding sequence is TGTGCCAGCAGTGAGCAGGGGCTCAACTATGGCTACACCTTC.

The chain employs TRBV28 and TRBJ1-1, with 7 bases fitting TRBD1. This CDR3 spans 14 amino acids. Germline V gene sequence: CDR1 MDHEN, CDR2 SYDVKM. The ends lost 2 bases at V and 5 bases at J; junction bases unmatched: 5. This chain's CDR3 is CASSLRGGFTEAFF. The CDR3 DNA sequence: TGTGCCAGCAGTTTAAGAGGGGGCTTTACTGAAGCTTTCTTT.

The rearrangement joins TRBV7-8 to TRBJ2-6; 8 positions match TRBD1. The CDR3 extends over 19 amino acids. The junction had 16 bases not matched to a gene; V was cut back by 8 bases and J by 1 base. The germline V gene has CDR1 SGHVS and CDR2 FQNEAQ. CDR3 nucleotides: TGTGCCAGCTCACTGACCGGGACAGGCATGTATTCTGGGGCCAACGTCCTGACTTTC. Its translation: CASSLTGTGMYSGANVLTF.

V usage is TRBV6-2 or TRBV6-3 and J usage is TRBJ2-2; D is unclear. CDR3 size: 15 residues. CDR1 and CDR2 from the germline V gene are MNHEY and SVGEGT. V was clipped by 2 bases and J by 8 bases, with 15 bases between them. As DNA, the CDR3 is TGTGCCAGCAGTTACGGTTTCGGTGTTTCAGGGGAGCTGTTTTTT. It translates to CASSYGFGVSGELFF.

This chain uses TRBV6-2 or TRBV6-3 with TRBJ2-7; possibly TRBD1 for D (5 bases). V was shortened by 6 bases and J by 4 bases, with 10 bases between the two germline ends. Germline V CDR1 and CDR2: MNHEY, SVGEGT. CDR3 size: 12 residues. CDR3 region: CASSLNRYEQYF. As DNA, the CDR3 is TGTGCCAGCAGCCTAAACAGGTACGAGCAGTACTTC.

The genes are TRBV11-2 and TRBJ2-3, with D possibly TRBD2 on 5 matching bases. V dropped 5 bases and J dropped 7 bases, with 13 bases sitting between them. CDR3 length equals 13 residues. Germline V gene sequence: CDR1 SGHAT, CDR2 FQNNGV. The DNA for the CDR3 is TGTGCCAGCAGCCTTTCGTCGGGGAATACGCAGTATTTT. The encoded protein is CASSLSSGNTQYF. The entire variable domain, with the rest obtained from reference TRBV11-2 and TRBJ2-3, is as follows: EAGVAQSPRYKIIEKRQSVAFWCNPISGHATLYWYQQILGQGPKLLIQFQNNGVVDDSQLPKDRFSAERLKGVDSTLKIQPAKLEDSAVYLCASSLSSGNTQYFGPGTRLTVL.

The chain couples TRBV30 to TRBJ2-3, with D uncertain. CDR1 GTSNPN and CDR2 SVGIG come from the germline V gene (reference sequence). CDR3 length equals 15 residues. Trimming took 0 bases from V and 0 from J, leaving 10 bases between them. DNA of the CDR3: TGTGCCTGGAGTGTACTCGGCGGCAGCACAGATACGCAGTATTTT. Translated, it gives CAWSVLGGSTDTQYF.

The genes are TRBV27 and TRBJ2-3; D call uncertain. Between the trimmed V and J ends, which lost 1 base and 1 base, there was a span of 12 bases. The CDR3 has 16 amino acids. CDR1 is MNHEY, CDR2 SMNVEV, per germline (reference sequence). The DNA for the CDR3 is TGTGCCAGCAGTTTATACGCAGGTTCGGGCACAGATACGCAGTATTTT. It translates to CASSLYAGSGTDTQYF.

The rearrangement uses TRBV12-3 or TRBV12-4 and TRBJ1-1; tentatively, D is TRBD1 (5 bases). The ends were cut back, 2 bases at V and 6 bases at J, with 10 bases in the middle. The CDR3 is 13 residues long. CDR3 region: CASSLRGNAEAFF. Written as DNA, the CDR3 is TGTGCCAGCAGTTTAAGGGGAAACGCTGAAGCTTTCTTT.

V and J are TRBV15 and TRBJ2-7; 7 bases agree with TRBD1. In germline, CDR1 is LNHNV, CDR2 YYDKDF (reference sequence). The junction had 11 bases not matched to a gene; V was cut back by 5 bases and J by 7 bases. The length of the CDR3 is 14 residues. The CDR3 coding sequence is TGTGCCACCAGCCGCCTTGGGACAGTTCGAGAGCAGTACTTC. It is translated as CATSRLGTVREQYF.

This clone was detected only once. V and J are TRBV27 and TRBJ2-5; 7 positions agree with TRBD1. CDR3 length: 15 amino acids. V trimming: 5 bases; J trimming: 2 bases; junction bases outside the gene matches: 8. CDR1 and CDR2 (germline): MNHEY, SMNVEV (reference sequence). The CDR3 DNA is TGTGCCAGCAGTGACCTAAGCAGGGGGCAAGAGACCCAGTACTTC. It codes for CASSDLSRGQETQYF.

This rearrangement joins TRBV10-2 to TRBJ1-2; TRBD1 agrees at 9 bases. The CDR3 length is 14 residues. The J segment lost 2 bases and the V segment lost 2 bases, leaving 0 bases of the junction unmatched. Looked up from germline, CDR1 is WSHSY and CDR2 is SAAADI. The CDR3 reads CASSEDRGNYGYTF. DNA of the CDR3: TGCGCCAGCAGTGAGGACAGGGGGAACTATGGCTACACCTTC.